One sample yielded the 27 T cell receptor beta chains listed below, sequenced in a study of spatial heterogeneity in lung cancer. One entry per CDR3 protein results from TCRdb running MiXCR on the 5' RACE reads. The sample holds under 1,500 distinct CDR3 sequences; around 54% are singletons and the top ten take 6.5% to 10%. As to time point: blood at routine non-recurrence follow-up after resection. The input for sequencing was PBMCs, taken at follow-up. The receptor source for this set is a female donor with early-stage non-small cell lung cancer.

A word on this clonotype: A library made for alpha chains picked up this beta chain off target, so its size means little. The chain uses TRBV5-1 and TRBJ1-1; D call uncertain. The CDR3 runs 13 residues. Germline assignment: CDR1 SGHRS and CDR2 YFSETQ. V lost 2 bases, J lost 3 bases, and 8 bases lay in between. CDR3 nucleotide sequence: TGCGCCAGCAGCTTAGTCCGGGACACTGAAGCTTTCTTT. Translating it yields CASSLVRDTEAFF.

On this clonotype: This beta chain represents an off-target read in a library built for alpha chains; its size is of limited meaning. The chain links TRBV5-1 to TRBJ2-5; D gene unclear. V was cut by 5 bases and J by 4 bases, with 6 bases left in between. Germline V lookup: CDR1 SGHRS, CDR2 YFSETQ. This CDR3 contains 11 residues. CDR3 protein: CASRAGETQYF. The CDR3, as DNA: TGCGCCAGCAGGGCCGGAGAGACCCAGTACTTC.

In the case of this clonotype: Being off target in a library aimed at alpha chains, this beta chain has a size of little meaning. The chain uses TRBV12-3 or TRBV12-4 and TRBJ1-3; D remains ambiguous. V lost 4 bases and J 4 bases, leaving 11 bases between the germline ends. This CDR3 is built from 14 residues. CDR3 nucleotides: TGTGCCAGCAGTTGGACGCAATCAGGAAACACCATATATTTT. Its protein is CASSWTQSGNTIYF.

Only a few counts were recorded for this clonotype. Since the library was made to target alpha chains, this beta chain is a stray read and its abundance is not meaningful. The CDR3 sequence is CASSPQGSEYEQYF. As DNA, the CDR3 is TGTGCCAGCAGCCCCCAGGGGTCGGAGTACGAGCAGTACTTC. The chain links TRBV21-1 to TRBJ2-7; the D segment call TRBD1 is taken from the table without a DNA check. TRBV21-1 is designated a pseudogene. The CDR3 has 14 amino acids.

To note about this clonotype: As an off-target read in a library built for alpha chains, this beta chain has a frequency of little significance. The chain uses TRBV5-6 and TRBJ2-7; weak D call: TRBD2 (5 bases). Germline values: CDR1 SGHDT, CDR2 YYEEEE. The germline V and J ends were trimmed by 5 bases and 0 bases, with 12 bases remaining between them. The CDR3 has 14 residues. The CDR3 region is CASSVIGSSYEQYF. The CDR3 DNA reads TGTGCCAGCAGTGTAATAGGGAGCTCCTACGAGCAGTACTTC. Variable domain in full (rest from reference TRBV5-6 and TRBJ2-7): DAGVTQSPTHLIKTRGQQVTLRCSPKSGHDTVSWYQQALGQGPQFIFQYYEEEERQRGNFPDRFSGHQFPNYSSELNVNALLLGDSALYLCASSVIGSSYEQYFGPGTRLTVT.

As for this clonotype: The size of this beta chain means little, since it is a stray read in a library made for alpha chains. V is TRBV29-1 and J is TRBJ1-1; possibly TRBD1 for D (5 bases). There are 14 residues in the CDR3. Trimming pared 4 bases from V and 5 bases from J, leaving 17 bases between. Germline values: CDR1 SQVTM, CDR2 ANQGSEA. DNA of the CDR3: TGCAGCGTTGGGTCGGCGGGAGGGGCAACTGAAGCTTTCTTT. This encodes CSVGSAGGATEAFF.

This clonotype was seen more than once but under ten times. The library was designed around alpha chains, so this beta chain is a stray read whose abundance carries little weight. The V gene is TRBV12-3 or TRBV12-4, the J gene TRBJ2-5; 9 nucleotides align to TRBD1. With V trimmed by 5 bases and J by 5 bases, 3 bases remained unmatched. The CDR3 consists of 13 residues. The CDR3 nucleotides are TGTGCCAGCAGTACAGGGGGCGCGGAGACCCAGTACTTC. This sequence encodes CASSTGGAETQYF.

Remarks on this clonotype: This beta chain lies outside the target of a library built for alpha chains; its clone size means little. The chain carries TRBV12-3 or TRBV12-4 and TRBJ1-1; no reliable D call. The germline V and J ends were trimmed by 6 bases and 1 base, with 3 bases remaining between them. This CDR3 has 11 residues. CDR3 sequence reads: CASRRNTEAFF. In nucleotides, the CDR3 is TGTGCCAGCAGGAGGAACACTGAAGCTTTCTTT.

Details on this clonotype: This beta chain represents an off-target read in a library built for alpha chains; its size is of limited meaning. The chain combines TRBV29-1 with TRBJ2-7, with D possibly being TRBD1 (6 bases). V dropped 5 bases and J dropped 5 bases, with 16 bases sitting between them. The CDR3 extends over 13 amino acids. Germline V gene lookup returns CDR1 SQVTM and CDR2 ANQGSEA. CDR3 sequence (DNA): TGCAGCGTTACCAATCAGGGGTTCCACGAGCAGTACTTC. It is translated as CSVTNQGFHEQYF.

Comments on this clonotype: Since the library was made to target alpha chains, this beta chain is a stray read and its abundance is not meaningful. The CDR3 DNA follows: TGTGCCAGCAGCCCCGACAGTTTTAACTATGGCTACACCTTC. It encodes CASSPDSFNYGYTF. The V gene is TRBV12-3 or TRBV12-4, the J gene TRBJ1-2; D is possibly TRBD1 (5 bases). The CDR3 extends over 14 amino acids. Trimming removed 6 bases at V and 1 base at J, with 12 bases between.

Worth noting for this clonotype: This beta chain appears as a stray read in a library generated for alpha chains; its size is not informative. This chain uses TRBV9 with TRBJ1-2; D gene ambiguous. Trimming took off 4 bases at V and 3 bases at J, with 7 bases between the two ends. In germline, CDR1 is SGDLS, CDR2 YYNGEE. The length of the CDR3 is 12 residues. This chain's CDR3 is CASSTRHYGYTF. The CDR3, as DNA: TGTGCCAGCAGCACCCGACACTATGGCTACACCTTC.

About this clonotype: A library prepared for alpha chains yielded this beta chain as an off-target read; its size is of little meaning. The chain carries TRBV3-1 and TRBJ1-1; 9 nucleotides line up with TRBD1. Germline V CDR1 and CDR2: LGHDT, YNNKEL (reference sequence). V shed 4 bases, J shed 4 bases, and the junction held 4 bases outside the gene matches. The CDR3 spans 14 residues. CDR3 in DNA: TGTGCCAGCAGCCTCACGACAGGGGGCACTGAAGCTTTCTTT. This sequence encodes CASSLTTGGTEAFF. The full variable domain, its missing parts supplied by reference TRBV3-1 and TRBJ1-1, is DTAVSQTPKYLVTQMGNDKSIKCEQNLGHDTMYWYKQDSKKFLKIMFSYNNKELIINETVPNRFSPKSPDKAHLNLHINSLELGDSAVYFCASSLTTGGTEAFFGQGTRLTVV.

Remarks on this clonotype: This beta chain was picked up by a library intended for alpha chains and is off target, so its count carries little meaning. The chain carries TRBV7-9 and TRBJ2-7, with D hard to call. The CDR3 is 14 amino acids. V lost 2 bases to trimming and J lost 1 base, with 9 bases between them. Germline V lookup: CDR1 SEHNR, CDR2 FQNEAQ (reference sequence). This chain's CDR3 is CASSLNGESYEQYF. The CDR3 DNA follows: TGTGCCAGCAGCTTAAATGGCGAGTCCTACGAGCAGTACTTC.

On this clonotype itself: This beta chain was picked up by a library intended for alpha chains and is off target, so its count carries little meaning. The CDR3 DNA reads as TGTGCCAGCAGTTTAGTTTATACCCGGGAGCAGTACTTC. Protein sequence: CASSLVYTREQYF. The chain carries TRBV27 and TRBJ2-7; D is undetermined. V was pared by 2 bases and J by 7 bases, with 12 bases between. CDR3 length: 13 amino acids. Germline CDR1 and CDR2: MNHEY and SMNVEV (reference sequence).

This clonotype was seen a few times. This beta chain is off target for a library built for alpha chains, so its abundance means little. The CDR3 region is CSAARQRTYNEQFF. The CDR3 nucleotides are TGCAGCGCTGCCCGACAGAGAACCTACAATGAGCAGTTCTTC. This chain joins TRBV29-1 and TRBJ2-1; possibly TRBD1 for D (5 bases). The CDR3 is 14 residues long. Germline V lookup: CDR1 SQVTM, CDR2 ANQGSEA. The V end was cut by 7 bases, the J end by 2 bases, with 15 bases between.

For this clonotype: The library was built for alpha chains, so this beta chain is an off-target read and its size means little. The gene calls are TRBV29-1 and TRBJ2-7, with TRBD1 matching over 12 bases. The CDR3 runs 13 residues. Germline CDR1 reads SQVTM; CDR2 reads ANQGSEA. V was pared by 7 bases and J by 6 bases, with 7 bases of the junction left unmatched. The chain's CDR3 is CSGTGTGGGEQYF. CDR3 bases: TGCAGCGGGACCGGGACAGGGGGCGGCGAGCAGTACTTC.

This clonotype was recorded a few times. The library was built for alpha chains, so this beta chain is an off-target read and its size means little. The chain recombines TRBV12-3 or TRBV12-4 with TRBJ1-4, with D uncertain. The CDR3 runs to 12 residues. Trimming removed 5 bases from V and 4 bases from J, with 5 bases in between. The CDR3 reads CASSPFNEKLFF. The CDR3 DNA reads TGTGCCAGCAGTCCTTTTAATGAAAAACTGTTTTTT.

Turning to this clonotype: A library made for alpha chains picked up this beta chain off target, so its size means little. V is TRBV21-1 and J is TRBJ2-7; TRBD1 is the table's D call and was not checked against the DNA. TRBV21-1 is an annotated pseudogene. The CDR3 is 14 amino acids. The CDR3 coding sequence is TGTGCCATGGGGGCACGACAGGGAAACTACGAGCAGTACTTC. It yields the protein CAMGARQGNYEQYF.

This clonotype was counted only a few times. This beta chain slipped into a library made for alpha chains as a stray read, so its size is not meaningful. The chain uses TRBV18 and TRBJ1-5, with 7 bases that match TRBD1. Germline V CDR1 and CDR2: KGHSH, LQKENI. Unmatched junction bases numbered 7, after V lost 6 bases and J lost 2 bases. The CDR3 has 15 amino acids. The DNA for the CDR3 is TGTGCCAGCTCGCAGGACAGGCAAGGCAATCAGCCCCAGCATTTT. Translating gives CASSQDRQGNQPQHF.

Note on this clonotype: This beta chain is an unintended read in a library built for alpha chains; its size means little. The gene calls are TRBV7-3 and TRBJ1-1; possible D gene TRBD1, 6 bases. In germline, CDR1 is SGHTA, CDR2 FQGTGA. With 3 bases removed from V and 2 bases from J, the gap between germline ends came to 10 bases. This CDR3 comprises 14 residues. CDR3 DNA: TGTGCCAGCAGCTTCGGGGGCCGAAACACTGAAGCTTTCTTT. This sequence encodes CASSFGGRNTEAFF. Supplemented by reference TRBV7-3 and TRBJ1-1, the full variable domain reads GAGVSQTPSNKVTEKGKYVELRCDPISGHTALYWYRQSLGQGPEFLIYFQGTGAADDSGLPNDRFFAVRPEGSVSTLKIQRTERGDSAVYLCASSFGGRNTEAFFGQGTRLTVV.

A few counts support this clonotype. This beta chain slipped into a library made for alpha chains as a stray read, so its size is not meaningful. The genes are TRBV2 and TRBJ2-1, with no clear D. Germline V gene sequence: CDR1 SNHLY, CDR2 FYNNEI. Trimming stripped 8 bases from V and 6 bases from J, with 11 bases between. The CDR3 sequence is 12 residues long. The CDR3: CASSQLFNEQFF. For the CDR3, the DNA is TGTGCCAGCTCCCAGTTGTTCAATGAGCAGTTCTTC. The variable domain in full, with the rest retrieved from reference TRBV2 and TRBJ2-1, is EPEVTQTPSHQVTQMGQEVILRCVPISNHLYFYWYRQILGQKVEFLVSFYNNEISEKSEIFDDQFSVERPDGSNFTLKIRSTKLEDSAMYFCASSQLFNEQFFGPGTRLTVL.

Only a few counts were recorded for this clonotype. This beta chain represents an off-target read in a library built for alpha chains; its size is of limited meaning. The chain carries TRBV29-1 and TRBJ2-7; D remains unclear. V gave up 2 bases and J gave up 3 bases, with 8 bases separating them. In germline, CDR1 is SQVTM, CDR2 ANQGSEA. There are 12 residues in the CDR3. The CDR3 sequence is CSVELSGYEQYF. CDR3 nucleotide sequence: TGCAGCGTTGAACTCTCCGGCTACGAGCAGTACTTC.

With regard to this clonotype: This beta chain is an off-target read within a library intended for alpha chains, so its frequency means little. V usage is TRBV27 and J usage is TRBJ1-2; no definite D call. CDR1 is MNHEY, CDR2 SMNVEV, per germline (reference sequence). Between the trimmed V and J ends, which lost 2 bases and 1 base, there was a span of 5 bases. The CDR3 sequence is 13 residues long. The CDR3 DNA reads TGTGCCAGCAGTTTAGGGGTTAACTATGGCTACACCTTC. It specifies CASSLGVNYGYTF.

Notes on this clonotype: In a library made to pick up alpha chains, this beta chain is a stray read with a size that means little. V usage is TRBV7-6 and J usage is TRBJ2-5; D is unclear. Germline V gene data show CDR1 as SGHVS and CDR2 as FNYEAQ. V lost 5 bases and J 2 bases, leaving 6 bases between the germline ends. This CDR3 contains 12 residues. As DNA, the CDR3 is TGTGCCAGCAGCCGTTCTCAAGAGACCCAGTACTTC. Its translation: CASSRSQETQYF.

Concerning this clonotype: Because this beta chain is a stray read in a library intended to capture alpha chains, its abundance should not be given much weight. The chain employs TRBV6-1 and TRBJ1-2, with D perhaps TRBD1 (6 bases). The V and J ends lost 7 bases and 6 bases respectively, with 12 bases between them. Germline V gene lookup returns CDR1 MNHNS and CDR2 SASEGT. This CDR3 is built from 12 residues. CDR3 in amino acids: CASIAGDHGYTF. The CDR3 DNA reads TGTGCCAGCATAGCAGGGGATCATGGCTACACCTTC.

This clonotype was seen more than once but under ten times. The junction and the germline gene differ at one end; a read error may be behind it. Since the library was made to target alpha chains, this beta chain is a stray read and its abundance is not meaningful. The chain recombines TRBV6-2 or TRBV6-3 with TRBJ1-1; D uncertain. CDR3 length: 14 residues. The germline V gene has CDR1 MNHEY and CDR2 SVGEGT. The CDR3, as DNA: TGTGCCAGCAACCGCGTTTCGGGCCTCCAATCCCTCTACTTT. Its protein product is CASNRVSGLQSLYF.

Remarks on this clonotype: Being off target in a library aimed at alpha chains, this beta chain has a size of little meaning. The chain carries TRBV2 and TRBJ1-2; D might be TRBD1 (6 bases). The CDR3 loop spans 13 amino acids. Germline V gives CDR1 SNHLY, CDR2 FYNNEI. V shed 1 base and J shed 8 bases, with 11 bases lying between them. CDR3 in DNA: TGTGCCAGCAGTGAAGGGCAGGGGCGCGGCTACACCTTC. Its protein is CASSEGQGRGYTF.